This T cell receptor (beta chain) was retrieved from a study of OX40 agonist ivuxolimab in advanced cancers. This clone was detected only once. Sequencing was performed with immunoSEQ multiplex PCR; in TCRdb, only in-frame clones are kept and a portion is missing. The repertoire holds approximately 54,000 clones, with 80% to 95% as singletons. J lost 3 bases, V lost 5 bases, and 1 base had no gene match. Per germline, CDR1 MNHEY and CDR2 SMNVEV (reference sequence). The CDR3 contains 13 residues. The clonotype comes from an adult with an advanced solid tumor such as melanoma, head and neck, liver or kidney cancer. This specimen consisted of CD4+ or CD8+ T cells sorted from blood, obtained in a trial of the OX40 agonist ivuxolimab. This chain joins TRBV27 and TRBJ2-1; 7 bases match TRBD1. CDR3 protein: CASSGQDYNEQFF. The CDR3 bases are TGTGCCAGCAGTGGACAGGACTACAATGAGCAGTTCTTC.